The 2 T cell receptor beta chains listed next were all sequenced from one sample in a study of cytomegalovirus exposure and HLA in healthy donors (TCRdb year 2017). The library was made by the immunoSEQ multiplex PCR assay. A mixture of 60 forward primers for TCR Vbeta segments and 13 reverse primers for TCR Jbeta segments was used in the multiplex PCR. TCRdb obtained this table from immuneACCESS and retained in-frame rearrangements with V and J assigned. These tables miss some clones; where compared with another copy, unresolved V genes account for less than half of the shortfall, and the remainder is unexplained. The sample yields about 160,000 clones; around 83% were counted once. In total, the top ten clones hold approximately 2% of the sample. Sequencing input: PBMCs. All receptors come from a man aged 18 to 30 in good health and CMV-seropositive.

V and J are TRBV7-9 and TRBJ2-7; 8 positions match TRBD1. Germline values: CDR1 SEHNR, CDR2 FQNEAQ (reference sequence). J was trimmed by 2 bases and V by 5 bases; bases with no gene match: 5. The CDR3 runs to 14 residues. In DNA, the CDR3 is TGTGCCAGCAGCATACCGGGACAGGCCTACGAGCAGTACTTC. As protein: CASSIPGQAYEQYF.

The chain's CDR3 is CASSSRPGGTNEQFF. The CDR3 bases are TGTGCCAGCAGCTCCCGGCCGGGGGGGACCAATGAGCAGTTCTTC. The V and J genes are TRBV7-2 and TRBJ2-1; TRBD2 agrees at 8 bases. CDR1 is SGHTA, CDR2 FQGNSA, per germline. CDR3 length: 15 residues. V was pared by 4 bases and J by 6 bases, with 8 bases of the junction left unmatched. The whole variable domain, filled in from reference TRBV7-2 and TRBJ2-1, reads GAGVSQSPSNKVTEKGKDVELRCDPISGHTALYWYRQSLGQGLEFLIYFQGNSAPDKSGLPSDRFSAERTGGSVSTLTIQRTQQEDSAVYLCASSSRPGGTNEQFFGPGTRLTVL.